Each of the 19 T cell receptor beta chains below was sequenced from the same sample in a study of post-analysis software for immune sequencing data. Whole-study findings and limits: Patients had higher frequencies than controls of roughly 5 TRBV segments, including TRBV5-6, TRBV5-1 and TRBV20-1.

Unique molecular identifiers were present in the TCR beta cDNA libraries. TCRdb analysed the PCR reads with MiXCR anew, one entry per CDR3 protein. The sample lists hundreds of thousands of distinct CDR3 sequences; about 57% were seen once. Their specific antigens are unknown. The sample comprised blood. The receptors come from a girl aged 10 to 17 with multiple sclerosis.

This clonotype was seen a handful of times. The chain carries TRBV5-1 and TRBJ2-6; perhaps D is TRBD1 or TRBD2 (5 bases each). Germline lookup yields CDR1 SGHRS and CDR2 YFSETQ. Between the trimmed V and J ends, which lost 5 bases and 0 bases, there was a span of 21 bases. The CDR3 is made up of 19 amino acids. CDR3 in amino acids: CASRTVKSGPSSGANVLTF. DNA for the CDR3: TGCGCCAGCAGGACGGTAAAATCGGGACCTAGCTCTGGGGCCAACGTCCTGACTTTC.

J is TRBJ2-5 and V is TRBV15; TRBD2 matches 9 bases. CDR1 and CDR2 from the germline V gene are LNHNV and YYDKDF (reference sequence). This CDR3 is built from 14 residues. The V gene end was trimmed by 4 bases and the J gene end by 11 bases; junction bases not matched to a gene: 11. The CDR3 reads CATSTQREVNEQYF. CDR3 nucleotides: TGTGCCACCAGCACCCAGCGGGAGGTGAATGAGCAGTACTTC.

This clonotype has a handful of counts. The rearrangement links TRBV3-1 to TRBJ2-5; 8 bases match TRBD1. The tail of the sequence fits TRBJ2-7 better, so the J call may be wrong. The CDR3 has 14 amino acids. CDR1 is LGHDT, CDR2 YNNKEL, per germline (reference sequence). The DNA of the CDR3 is TGTGCCAGCAGCCCGACAGGGGTACCAGTCGAGCAGTACTTC. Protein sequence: CASSPTGVPVEQYF.

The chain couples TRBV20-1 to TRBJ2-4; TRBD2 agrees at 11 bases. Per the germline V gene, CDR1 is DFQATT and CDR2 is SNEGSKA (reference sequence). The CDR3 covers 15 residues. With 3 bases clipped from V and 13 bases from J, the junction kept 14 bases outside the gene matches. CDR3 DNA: TGCAGTGCTAGTTTAGCGGGAGGGCCCTGGAAAGAGCAGTACTTC. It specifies CSASLAGGPWKEQYF.

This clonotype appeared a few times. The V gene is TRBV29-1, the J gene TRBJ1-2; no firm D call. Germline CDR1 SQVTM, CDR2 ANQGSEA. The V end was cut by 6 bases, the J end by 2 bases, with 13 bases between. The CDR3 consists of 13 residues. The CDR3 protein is CSVAAGFNYGYTF. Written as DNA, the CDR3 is TGCAGCGTCGCGGCGGGGTTCAACTATGGCTACACCTTC. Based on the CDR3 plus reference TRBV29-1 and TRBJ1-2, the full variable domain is SAVISQKPSRDICQRGTSLTIQCQVDSQVTMMFWYRQQPGQSLTLIATANQGSEATYESGFVIDKFPISRPNLTFSTLTVSNMSPEDSSIYLCSVAAGFNYGYTFGSGTRLTVV.

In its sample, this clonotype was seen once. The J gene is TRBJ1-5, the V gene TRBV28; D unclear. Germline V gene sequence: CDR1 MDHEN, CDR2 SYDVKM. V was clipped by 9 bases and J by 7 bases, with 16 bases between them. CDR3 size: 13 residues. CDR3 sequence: CASITGIGQPQHF. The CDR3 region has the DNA TGTGCCAGTATCACCGGGATAGGCCAGCCCCAGCATTTT.

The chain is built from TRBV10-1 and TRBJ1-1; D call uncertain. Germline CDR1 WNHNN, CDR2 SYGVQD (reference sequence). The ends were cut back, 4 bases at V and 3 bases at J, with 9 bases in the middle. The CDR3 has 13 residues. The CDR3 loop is CASSVGEDTEAFF. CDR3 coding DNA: TGCGCCAGCAGTGTCGGGGAAGACACTGAAGCTTTCTTT.

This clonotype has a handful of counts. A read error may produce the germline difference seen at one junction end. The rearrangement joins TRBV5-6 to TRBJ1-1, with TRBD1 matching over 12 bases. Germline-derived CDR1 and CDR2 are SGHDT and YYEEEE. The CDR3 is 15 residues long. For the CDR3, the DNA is TGTGCCTGCAGCTGGGGACAGGGGGCTGACACTGAAGCTTTCTTT. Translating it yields CACSWGQGADTEAFF.

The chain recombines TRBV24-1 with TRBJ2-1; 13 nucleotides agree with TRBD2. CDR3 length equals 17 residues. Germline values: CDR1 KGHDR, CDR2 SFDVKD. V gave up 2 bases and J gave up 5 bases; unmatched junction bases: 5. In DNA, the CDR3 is TGTGCCACCAGTGATTCTATGACTAGCGGGAGGCACAATGAGCAGTTCTTC. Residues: CATSDSMTSGRHNEQFF.

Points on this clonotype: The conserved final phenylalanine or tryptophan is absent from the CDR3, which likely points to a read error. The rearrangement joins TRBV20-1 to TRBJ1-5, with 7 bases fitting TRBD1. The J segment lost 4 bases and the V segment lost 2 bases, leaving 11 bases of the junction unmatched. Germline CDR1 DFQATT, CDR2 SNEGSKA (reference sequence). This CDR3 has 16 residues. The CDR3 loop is CSARPYATGLNQPQHL. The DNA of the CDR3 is TGCAGTGCTAGACCCTATGCGACAGGGTTAAATCAGCCCCAGCATTTG.

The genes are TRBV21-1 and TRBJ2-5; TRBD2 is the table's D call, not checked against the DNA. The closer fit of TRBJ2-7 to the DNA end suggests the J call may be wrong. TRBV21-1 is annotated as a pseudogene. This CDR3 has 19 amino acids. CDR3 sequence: CASSKGSGRPPFFVDEQYF. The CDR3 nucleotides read TGTGCCAGCAGCAAAGGAAGCGGGAGGCCACCCTTTTTTGTTGACGAGCAGTACTTC.

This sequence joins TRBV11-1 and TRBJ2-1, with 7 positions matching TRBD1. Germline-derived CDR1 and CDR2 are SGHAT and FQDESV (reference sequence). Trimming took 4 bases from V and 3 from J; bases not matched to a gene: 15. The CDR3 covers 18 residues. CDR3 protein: CASSSSGISRDSYNEQFF. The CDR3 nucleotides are TGTGCCAGCAGCTCCTCGGGGATCTCCCGGGACAGCTACAATGAGCAGTTCTTC.

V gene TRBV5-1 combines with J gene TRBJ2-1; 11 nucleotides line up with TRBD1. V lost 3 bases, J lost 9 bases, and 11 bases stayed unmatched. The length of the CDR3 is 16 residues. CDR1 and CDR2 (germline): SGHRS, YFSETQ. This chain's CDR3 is CASSWTGQGVRSEQFF. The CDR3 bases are TGCGCCAGCAGCTGGACGGGACAGGGGGTACGGAGTGAGCAGTTCTTC. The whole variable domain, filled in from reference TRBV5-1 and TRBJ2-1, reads KAGVTQTPRYLIKTRGQQVTLSCSPISGHRSVSWYQQTPGQGLQFLFEYFSETQRNKGNFPGRFSGRQFSNSRSEMNVSTLELGDSALYLCASSWTGQGVRSEQFFGPGTRLTVL.

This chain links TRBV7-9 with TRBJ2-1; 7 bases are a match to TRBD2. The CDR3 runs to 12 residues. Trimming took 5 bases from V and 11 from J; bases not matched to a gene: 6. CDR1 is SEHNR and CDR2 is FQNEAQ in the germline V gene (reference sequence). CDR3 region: CASSPKRGQQFF. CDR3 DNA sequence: TGTGCCAGCAGCCCCAAGCGGGGTCAGCAGTTCTTC.

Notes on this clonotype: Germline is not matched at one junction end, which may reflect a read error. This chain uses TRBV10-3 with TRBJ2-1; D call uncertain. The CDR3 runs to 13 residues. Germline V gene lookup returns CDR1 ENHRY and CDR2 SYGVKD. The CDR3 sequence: CAVSDQLGNEQFF. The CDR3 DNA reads TGTGCCGTCAGTGACCAACTTGGCAATGAGCAGTTCTTC.

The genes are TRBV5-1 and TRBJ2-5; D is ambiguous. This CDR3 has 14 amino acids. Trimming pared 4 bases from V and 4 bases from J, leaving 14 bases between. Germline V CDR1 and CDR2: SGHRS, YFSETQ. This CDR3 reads CASSNDEILETQYF. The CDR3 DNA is TGCGCCAGCAGCAACGACGAGATTCTAGAGACCCAGTACTTC.

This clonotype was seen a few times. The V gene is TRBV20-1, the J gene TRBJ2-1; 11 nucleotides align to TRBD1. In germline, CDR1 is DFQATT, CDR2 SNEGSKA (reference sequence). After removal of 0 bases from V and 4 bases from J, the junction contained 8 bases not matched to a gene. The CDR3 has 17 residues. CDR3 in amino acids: CSARDRGQGAYYNEQFF. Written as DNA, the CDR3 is TGCAGTGCTAGAGATAGAGGACAGGGGGCGTATTACAATGAGCAGTTCTTC.

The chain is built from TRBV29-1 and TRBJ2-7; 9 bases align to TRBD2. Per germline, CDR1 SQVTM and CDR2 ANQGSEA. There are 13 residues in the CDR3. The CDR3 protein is CNVRSGSSYEQYF. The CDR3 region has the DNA TGCAACGTCCGTAGCGGGAGCTCCTACGAGCAGTACTTC.

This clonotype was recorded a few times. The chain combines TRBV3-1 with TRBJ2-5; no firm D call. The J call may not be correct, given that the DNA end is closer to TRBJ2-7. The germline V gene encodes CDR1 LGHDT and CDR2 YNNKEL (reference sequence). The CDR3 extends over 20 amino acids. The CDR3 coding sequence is TGTGCCAGCAGCCAAACAATTGGATCAGGTGGACCGAAAAAGTTTTACGAGCAGTACTTC. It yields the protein CASSQTIGSGGPKKFYEQYF.